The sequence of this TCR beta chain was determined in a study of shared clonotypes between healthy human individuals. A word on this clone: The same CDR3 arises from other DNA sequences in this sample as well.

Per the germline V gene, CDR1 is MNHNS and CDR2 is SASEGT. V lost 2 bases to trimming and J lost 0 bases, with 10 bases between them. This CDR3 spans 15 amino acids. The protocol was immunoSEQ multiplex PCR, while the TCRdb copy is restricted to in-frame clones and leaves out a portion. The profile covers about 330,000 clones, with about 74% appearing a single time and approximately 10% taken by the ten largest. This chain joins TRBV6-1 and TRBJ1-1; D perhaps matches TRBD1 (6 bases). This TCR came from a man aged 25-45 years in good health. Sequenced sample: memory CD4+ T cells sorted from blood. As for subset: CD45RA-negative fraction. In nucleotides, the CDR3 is TGTGCCAGCAGTGAAAGGGGGGGCATGAACACTGAAGCTTTCTTT. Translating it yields CASSERGGMNTEAFF.